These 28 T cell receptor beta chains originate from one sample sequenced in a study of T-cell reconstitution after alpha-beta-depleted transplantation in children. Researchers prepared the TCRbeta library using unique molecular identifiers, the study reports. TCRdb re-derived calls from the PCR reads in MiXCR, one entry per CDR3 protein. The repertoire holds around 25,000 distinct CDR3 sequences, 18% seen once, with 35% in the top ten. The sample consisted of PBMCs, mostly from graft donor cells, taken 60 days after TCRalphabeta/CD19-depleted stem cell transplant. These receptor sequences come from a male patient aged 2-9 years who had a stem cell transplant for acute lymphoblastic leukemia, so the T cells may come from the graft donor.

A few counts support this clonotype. CDR3 sequence (DNA): TGTGCCAGCAGTTACGTCTCTAGCGGGACCGGGGAGCTGTTTTTT. Its translation is CASSYVSSGTGELFF. The rearrangement joins TRBV6-5 to TRBJ2-2; 8 bases are shared with TRBD2. The V segment lost 2 bases and the J segment 5 bases; nucleotides outside the gene matches: 4. The CDR3 consists of 15 residues. Looked up from germline, CDR1 is MNHEY and CDR2 is SVGAGI.

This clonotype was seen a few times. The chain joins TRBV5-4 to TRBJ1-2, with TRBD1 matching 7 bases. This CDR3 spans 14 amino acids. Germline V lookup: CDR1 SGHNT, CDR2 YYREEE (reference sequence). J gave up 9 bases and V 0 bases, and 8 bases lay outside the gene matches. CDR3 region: CASSLGAAGGSYTF. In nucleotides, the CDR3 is TGTGCCAGCAGCTTGGGTGCGGCAGGGGGAAGCTACACCTTC.

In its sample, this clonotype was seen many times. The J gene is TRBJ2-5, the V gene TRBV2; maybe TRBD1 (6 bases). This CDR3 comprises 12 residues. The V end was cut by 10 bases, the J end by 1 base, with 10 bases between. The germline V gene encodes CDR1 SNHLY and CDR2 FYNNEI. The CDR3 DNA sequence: TGTGCCACCGGACAGTCCCAAGAGACCCAGTACTTC. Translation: CATGQSQETQYF.

The DNA for the CDR3 is TGCAGTGCTCCTCCGGGACTTCGCGCAGATACGCAGTATTTT. It specifies CSAPPGLRADTQYF. The gene calls are TRBV20-1 and TRBJ2-3, with D possibly matching TRBD2 (6 bases). V lost 5 bases and J lost 4, with 16 bases in between. CDR3 length equals 14 residues. Germline V gives CDR1 DFQATT, CDR2 SNEGSKA (reference sequence).

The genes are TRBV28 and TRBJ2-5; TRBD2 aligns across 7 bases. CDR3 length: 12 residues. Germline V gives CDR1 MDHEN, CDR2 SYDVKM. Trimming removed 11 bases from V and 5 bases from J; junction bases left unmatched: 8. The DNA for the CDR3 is TGTGCCGCCGCGGGAGTAGAGGAGACCCAGTACTTC. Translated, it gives CAAAGVEETQYF.

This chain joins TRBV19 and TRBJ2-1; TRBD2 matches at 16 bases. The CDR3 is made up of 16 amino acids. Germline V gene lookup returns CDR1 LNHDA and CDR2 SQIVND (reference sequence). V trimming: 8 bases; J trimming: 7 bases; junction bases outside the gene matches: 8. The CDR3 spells CASRVGTSGGANEQFF. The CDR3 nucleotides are TGTGCCAGTCGGGTGGGGACTAGCGGGGGGGCGAATGAGCAGTTCTTC. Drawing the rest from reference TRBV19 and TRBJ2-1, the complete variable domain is DGGITQSPKYLFRKEGQNVTLSCEQNLNHDAMYWYRQDPGQGLRLIYYSQIVNDFQKGDIAEGYSVSREKKESFPLTVTSAQKNPTAFYLCASRVGTSGGANEQFFGPGTRLTVL.

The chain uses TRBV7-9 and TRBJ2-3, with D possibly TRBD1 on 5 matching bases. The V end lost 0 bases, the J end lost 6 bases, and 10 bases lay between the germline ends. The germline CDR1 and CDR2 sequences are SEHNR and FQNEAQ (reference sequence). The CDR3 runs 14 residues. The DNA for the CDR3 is TGTGCCAGCAGCTTAGCGTTTGCAGGGGATACGCAGTATTTT. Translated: CASSLAFAGDTQYF.

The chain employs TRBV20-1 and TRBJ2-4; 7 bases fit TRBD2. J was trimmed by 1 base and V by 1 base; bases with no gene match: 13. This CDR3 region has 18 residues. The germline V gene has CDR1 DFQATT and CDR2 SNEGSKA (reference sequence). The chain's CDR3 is CSARVVGGAGVAKNIQYF. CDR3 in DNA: TGCAGTGCTAGAGTAGTGGGCGGGGCGGGAGTTGCCAAAAACATTCAGTACTTC.

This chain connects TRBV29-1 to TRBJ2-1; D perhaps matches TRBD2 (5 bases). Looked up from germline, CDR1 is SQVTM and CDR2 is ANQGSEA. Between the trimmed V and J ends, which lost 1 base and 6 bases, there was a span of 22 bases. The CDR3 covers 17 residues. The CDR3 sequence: CSVEASRTPKVINEQFF. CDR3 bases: TGCAGCGTTGAAGCATCCCGGACTCCCAAGGTAATCAATGAGCAGTTCTTC.

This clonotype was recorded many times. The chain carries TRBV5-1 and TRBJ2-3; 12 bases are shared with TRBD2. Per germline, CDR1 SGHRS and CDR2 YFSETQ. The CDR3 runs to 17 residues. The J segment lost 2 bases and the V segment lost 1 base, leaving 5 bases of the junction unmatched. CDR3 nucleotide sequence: TGCGCCAGCAGCTTGATGGCTAGCGGGAGGGCCACAGATACGCAGTATTTT. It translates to CASSLMASGRATDTQYF.

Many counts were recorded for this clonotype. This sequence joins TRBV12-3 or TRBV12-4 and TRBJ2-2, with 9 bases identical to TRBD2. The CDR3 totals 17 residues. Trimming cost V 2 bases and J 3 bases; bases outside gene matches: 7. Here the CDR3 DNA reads TGTGCCAGCAGTTTATTACGCGGGGGGGCCTACACCGGGGAGCTGTTTTTT. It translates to CASSLLRGGAYTGELFF.

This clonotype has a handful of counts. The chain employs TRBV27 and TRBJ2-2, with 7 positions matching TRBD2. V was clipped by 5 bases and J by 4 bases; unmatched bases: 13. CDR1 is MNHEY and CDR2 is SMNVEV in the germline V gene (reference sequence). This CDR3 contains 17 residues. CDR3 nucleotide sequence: TGTGCCAGCAGTACACCCGCGGGAGTCCCGGGCACCGGGGAGCTGTTTTTT. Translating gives CASSTPAGVPGTGELFF.

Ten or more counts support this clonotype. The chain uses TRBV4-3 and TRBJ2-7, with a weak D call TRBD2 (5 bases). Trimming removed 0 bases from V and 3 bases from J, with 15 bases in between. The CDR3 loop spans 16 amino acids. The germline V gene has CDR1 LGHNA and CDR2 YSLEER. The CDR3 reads CASSQDPRAAVYEQYF. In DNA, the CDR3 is TGCGCCAGCAGCCAAGATCCGAGGGCAGCCGTCTACGAGCAGTACTTC.

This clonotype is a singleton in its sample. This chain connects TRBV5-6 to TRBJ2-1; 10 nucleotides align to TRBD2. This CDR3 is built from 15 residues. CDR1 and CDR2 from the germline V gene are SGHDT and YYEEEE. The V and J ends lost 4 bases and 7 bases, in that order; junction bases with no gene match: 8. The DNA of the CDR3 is TGTGCCAGCAGCCGTACCGGGACTAGCGTGAATGAGCAGTTCTTC. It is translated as CASSRTGTSVNEQFF.

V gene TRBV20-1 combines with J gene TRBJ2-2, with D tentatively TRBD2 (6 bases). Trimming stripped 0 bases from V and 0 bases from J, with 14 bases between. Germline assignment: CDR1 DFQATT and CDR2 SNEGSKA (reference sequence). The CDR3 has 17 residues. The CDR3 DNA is TGCAGTGCTAGAGATCCCGGGAGAGTATCGAACACCGGGGAGCTGTTTTTT. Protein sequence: CSARDPGRVSNTGELFF.

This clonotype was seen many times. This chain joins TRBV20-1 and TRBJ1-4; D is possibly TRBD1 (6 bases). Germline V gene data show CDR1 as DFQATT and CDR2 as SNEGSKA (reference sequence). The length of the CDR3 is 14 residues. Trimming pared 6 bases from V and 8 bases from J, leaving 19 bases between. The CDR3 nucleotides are TGCAGTGCCCTTGACCCCAGGGGAGGAGAAAAACTGTTTTTT. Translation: CSALDPRGGEKLFF.

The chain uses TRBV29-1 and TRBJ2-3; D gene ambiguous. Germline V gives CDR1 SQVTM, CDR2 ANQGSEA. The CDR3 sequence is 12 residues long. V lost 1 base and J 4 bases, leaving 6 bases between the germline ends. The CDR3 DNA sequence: TGCAGCGTTGAAGTTTCCCCAGATACGCAGTATTTT. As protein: CSVEVSPDTQYF.

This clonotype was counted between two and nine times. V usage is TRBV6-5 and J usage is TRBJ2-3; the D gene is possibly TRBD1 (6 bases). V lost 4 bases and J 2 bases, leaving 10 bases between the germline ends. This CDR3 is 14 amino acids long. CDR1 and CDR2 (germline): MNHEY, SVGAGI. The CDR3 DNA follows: TGTGCCAGCAGTTCCGGGACATCCACAGATACGCAGTATTTT. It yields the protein CASSSGTSTDTQYF.

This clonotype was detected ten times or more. CDR3 region: CASRPQTSGNTIYF. In DNA form, the CDR3 reads TGCGCCAGCAGACCCCAAACCTCTGGAAACACCATATATTTT. V gene TRBV5-1 combines with J gene TRBJ1-3, with no clear D. The ends were cut back, 5 bases at V and 0 bases at J, with 9 bases in the middle. The CDR3 length is 14 residues. Germline CDR1 and CDR2: SGHRS and YFSETQ.

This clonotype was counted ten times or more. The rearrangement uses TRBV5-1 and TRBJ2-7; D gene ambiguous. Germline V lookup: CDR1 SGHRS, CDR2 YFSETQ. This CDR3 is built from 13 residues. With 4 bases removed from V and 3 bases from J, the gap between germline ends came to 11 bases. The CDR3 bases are TGCGCCAGCAGCCCGGACGGGTACTACGAGCAGTACTTC. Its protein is CASSPDGYYEQYF.

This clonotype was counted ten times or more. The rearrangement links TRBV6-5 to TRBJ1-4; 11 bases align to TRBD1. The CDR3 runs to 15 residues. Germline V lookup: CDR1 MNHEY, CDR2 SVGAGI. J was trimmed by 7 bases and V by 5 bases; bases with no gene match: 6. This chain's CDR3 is CASSNPGTGGEKLFF. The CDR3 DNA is TGTGCCAGCAGTAACCCCGGGACAGGGGGTGAAAAACTGTTTTTT.

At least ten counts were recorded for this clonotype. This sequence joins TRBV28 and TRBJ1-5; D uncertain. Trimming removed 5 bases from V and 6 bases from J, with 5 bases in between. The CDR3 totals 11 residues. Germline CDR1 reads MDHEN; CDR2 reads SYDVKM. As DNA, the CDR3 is TGTGCCAGCAGTAGTAGTCAGCCCCAGCATTTT. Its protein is CASSSSQPQHF.

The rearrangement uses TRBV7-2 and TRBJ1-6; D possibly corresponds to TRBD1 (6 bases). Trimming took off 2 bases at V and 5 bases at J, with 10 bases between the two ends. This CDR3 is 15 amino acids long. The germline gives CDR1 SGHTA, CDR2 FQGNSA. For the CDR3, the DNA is TGTGCCAGCAGCTTATTACAGGGAAATAATTCACCCCTCCACTTT. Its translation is CASSLLQGNNSPLHF.

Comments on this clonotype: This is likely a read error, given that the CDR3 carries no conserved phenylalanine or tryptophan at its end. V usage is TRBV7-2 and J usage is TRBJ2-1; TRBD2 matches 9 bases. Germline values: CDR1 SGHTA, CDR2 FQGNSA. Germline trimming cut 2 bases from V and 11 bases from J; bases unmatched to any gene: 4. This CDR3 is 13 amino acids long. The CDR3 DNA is TGTGCCAGCAGCTTAAGAGCGGGGGGAAAGCAGTTCATC. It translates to CASSLRAGGKQFI.

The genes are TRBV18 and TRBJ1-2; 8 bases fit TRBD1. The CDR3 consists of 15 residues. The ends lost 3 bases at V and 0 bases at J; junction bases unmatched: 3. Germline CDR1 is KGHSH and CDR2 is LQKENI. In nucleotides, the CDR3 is TGTGCCAGCTCACCCGACAGGGGTACTAACTATGGCTACACCTTC. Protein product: CASSPDRGTNYGYTF.

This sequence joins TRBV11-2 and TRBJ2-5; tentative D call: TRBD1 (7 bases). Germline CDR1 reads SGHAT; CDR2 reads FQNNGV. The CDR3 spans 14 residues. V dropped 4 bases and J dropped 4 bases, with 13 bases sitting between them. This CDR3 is CASSSGGFGETQYF. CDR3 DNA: TGTGCCAGCAGCTCAGGGGGGTTTGGAGAGACCCAGTACTTC.

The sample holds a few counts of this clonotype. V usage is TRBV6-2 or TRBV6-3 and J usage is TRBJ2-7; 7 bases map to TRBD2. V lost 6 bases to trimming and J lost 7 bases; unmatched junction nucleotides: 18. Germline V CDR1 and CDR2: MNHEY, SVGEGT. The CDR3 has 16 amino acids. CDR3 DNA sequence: TGTGCCAGCAGGATAGTTCACTCTAGCGGACCACGGGAGCAGTACTTC. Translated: CASRIVHSSGPREQYF.

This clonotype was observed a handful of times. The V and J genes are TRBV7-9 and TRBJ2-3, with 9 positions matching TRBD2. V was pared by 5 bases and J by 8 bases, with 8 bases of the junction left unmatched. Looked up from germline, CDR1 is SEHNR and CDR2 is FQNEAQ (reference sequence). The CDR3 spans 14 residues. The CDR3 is CASSPSGGSGTQYF. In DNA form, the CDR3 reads TGTGCCAGCAGCCCCAGCGGGGGGTCCGGTACGCAGTATTTT.